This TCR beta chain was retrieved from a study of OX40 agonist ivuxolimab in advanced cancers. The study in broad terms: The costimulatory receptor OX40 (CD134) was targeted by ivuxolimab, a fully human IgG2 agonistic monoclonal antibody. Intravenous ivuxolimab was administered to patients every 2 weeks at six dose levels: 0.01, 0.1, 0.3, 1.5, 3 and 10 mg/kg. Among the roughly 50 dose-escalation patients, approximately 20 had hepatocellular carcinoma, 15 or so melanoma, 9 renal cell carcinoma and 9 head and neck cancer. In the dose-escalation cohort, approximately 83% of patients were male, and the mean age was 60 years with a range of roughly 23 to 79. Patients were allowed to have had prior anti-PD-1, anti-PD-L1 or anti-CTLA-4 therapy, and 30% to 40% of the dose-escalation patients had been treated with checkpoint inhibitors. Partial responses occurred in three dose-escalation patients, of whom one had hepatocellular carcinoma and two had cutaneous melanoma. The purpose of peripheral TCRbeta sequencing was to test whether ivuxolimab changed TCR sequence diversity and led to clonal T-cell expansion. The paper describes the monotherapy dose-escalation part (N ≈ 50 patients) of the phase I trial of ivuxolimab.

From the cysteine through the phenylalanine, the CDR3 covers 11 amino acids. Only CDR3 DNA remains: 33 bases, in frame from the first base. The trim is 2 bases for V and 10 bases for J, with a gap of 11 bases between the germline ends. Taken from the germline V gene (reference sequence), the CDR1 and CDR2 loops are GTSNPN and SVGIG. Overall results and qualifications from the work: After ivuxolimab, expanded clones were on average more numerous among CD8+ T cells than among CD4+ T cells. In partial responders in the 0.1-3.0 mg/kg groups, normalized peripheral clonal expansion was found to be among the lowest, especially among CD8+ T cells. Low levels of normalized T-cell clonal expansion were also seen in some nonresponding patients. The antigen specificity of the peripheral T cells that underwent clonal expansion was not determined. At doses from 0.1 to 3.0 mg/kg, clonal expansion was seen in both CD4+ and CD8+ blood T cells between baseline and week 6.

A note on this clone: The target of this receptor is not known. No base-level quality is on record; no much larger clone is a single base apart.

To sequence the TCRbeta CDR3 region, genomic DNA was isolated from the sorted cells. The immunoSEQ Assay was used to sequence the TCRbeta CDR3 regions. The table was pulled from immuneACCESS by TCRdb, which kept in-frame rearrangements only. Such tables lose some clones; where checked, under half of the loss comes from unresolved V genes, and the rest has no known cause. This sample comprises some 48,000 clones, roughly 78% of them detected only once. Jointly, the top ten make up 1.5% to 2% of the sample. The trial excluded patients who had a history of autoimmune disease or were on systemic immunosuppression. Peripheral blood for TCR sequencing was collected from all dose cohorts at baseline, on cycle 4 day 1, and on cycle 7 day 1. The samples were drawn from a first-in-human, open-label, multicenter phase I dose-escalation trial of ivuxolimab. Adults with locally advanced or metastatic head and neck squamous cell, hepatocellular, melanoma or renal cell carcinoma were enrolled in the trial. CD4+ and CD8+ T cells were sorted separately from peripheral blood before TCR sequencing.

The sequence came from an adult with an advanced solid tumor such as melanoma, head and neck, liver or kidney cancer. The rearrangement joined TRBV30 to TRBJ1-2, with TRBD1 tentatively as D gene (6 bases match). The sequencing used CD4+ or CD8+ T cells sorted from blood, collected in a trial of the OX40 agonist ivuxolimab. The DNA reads TGTGCCTGGAGTCAAGGACAGCTCTACACCTTC. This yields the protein CAWSQGQLYTF. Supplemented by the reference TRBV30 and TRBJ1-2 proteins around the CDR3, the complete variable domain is SQTIHQWPATLVQPVGSPLSLECTVEGTSNPNLYWYRQAAGRGLQLLFYSVGIGQISSEVPQNLSASRPQDRQFILSSKKLLLSDSGFYLCAWSQGQLYTFGSGTRLTVV.